The 22 T cell receptor beta chains in this list originate from one sample, sequenced in a study of identical twins. Each CDR3 protein gets one entry after TCRdb re-called the 5' RACE reads with MiXCR. The sample holds about 210,000 distinct CDR3 sequences, about a tenth seen once. The specimen sequenced was memory (CD45RO+) T cells sorted from blood. The receptor set was obtained from a woman aged 18-29 years in good health.

The rearrangement links TRBV30 to TRBJ2-1, with D uncertain. The CDR3 contains 11 residues. Looked up from germline, CDR1 is GTSNPN and CDR2 is SVGIG (reference sequence). V was trimmed by 2 bases and J by 9 bases, leaving 8 bases between them. CDR3 sequence: CAWSPFGEQFF. DNA of the CDR3: TGTGCCTGGAGTCCCTTCGGTGAGCAGTTCTTC.

This clonotype was counted many times. J is TRBJ2-3 and V is TRBV30; D unclear. The CDR3 consists of 14 residues. Germline V gene lookup returns CDR1 GTSNPN and CDR2 SVGIG (reference sequence). The V end lost 0 bases, the J end lost 2 bases, and 9 bases lay between the germline ends. CDR3 loop: CAWSVSQITDTQYF. The CDR3 nucleotides read TGTGCCTGGAGTGTTTCGCAGATCACAGATACGCAGTATTTT.

This clonotype has at least ten counts. J is TRBJ2-1 and V is TRBV5-1; no definite D call. The V and J ends lost 4 bases and 7 bases respectively, with 18 bases between them. CDR3 length: 15 residues. Per germline, CDR1 SGHRS and CDR2 YFSETQ. CDR3 protein: CASSPLGPLVNEQFF. The CDR3 nucleotides are TGCGCCAGCAGCCCTCTGGGCCCTTTAGTGAATGAGCAGTTCTTC. The whole variable domain, remainder taken from reference TRBV5-1 and TRBJ2-1, is KAGVTQTPRYLIKTRGQQVTLSCSPISGHRSVSWYQQTPGQGLQFLFEYFSETQRNKGNFPGRFSGRQFSNSRSEMNVSTLELGDSALYLCASSPLGPLVNEQFFGPGTRLTVL.

This clonotype was observed a handful of times. The chain is built from TRBV20-1 and TRBJ2-3; D remains ambiguous. The length of the CDR3 is 14 residues. In germline, CDR1 is DFQATT, CDR2 SNEGSKA (reference sequence). V was shortened by 1 base and J by 2 bases, with 10 bases between the two germline ends. CDR3 DNA sequence: TGCAGTGCTAGAGTCCGGCAGACCACAGATACGCAGTATTTT. This sequence encodes CSARVRQTTDTQYF.

The chain recombines TRBV7-2 with TRBJ2-1; D might be TRBD2 (6 bases). The CDR3 loop spans 15 amino acids. V lost 3 bases to trimming and J lost 9 bases, with 18 bases between them. Germline V gives CDR1 SGHTA, CDR2 FQGNSA. CDR3 DNA: TGTGCCAGCAGCTTGGCGGGGCTACCAAGCAGTGAGCAGTTCTTC. Its protein product is CASSLAGLPSSEQFF.

This clonotype was counted a few times. The V and J genes are TRBV28 and TRBJ1-2; no clear D gene. Germline CDR1 reads MDHEN; CDR2 reads SYDVKM. V lost 5 bases to trimming and J lost 5 bases, with 9 bases between them. The CDR3 runs 12 residues. CDR3 loop: CASSLDRYGYTF. CDR3 sequence (DNA): TGTGCCAGCAGTCTCGATCGGTATGGCTACACCTTC.

This clonotype was seen a few times. The rearrangement joins TRBV12-3 or TRBV12-4 to TRBJ2-5, with D maybe TRBD2 (6 bases). The CDR3 is made up of 14 amino acids. V was shortened by 5 bases and J by 2 bases, with 12 bases between the two germline ends. The CDR3 spells CASSLRDWQETQYF. As DNA, the CDR3 is TGTGCCAGCAGTCTCCGGGACTGGCAAGAGACCCAGTACTTC.

As DNA, the CDR3 is TGCGCCAGCAGCCAAGCCTCGGGAGCCACCTACGAGCAGTACTTC. Encoded protein: CASSQASGATYEQYF. V gene TRBV4-1 combines with J gene TRBJ2-7, with a weak D call TRBD2 (6 bases). Per germline, CDR1 MGHRA and CDR2 YSYEKL. CDR3 length equals 15 residues. The V end lost 1 base, the J end lost 2 bases, and 12 bases lay between the germline ends.

The CDR3 sequence: CSVVDPSSYNEQFF. The CDR3, as DNA: TGCAGCGTTGTCGACCCGAGCTCCTACAATGAGCAGTTCTTC. The chain couples TRBV29-1 to TRBJ2-1; D gene unclear. V lost 4 bases and J lost 0, with 10 bases in between. CDR1 and CDR2 from the germline V gene are SQVTM and ANQGSEA. The CDR3 consists of 14 residues.

This clonotype counts as medium-sized. The chain is built from TRBV6-4 and TRBJ1-1, with 11 nucleotides matching TRBD1. With 4 bases clipped from V and 4 bases from J, the junction kept 2 bases outside the gene matches. The length of the CDR3 is 14 residues. The V gene's germline CDR1 is MRHNA and CDR2 SNTAGT. CDR3: CASSAGTGGTEAFF. As DNA, the CDR3 is TGTGCCAGCAGTGCCGGGACAGGGGGCACTGAAGCTTTCTTT.

Ten or more counts support this clonotype. V is TRBV7-2 and J is TRBJ2-7, with D possibly being TRBD1 (6 bases). The germline V and J ends were trimmed by 5 bases and 0 bases, with 11 bases remaining between them. The CDR3 has 14 residues. CDR1 and CDR2 (germline): SGHTA, FQGNSA. The CDR3 reads CASSPRQDSYEQYF. CDR3 coding DNA: TGTGCCAGCAGCCCTAGACAGGACTCCTACGAGCAGTACTTC. Combining the CDR3 with reference TRBV7-2 and TRBJ2-7 gives the whole variable domain GAGVSQSPSNKVTEKGKDVELRCDPISGHTALYWYRQSLGQGLEFLIYFQGNSAPDKSGLPSDRFSAERTGGSVSTLTIQRTQQEDSAVYLCASSPRQDSYEQYFGPGTRLTVT.

The chain uses TRBV12-5 and TRBJ2-2; possibly TRBD2 for D (6 bases). The CDR3 contains 19 residues. Trimming stripped 0 bases from V and 5 bases from J, with 22 bases between. Germline lookup yields CDR1 LGHNT and CDR2 FRNRAP. The CDR3 here is CASGLVFDGTPEITGELFF. Here the CDR3 DNA reads TGTGCTAGTGGTTTGGTCTTTGACGGGACTCCGGAGATTACCGGGGAGCTGTTTTTT.

This clonotype was observed many times. This chain uses TRBV12-3 or TRBV12-4 with TRBJ2-2; 7 positions match TRBD1. This CDR3 has 16 residues. V was clipped by 7 bases and J by 2 bases; unmatched bases: 10. CDR3 DNA: TGTGCCAGCACCTCGGCGACAGGGACAAACACCGGGGAGCTGTTTTTT. It translates to CASTSATGTNTGELFF.

In its sample, this clonotype was seen many times. The J gene is TRBJ1-1, the V gene TRBV7-6, with D unclear. The CDR3 has 14 residues. The V gene lost 2 bases and the J gene lost 3 bases, with 10 bases spanning the gap. Germline CDR1 and CDR2: SGHVS and FNYEAQ. The CDR3 coding sequence is TGTGCCAGCAGCTTAAGTGGGAGGGACACTGAAGCTTTCTTT. Protein product: CASSLSGRDTEAFF.

This clonotype has a handful of counts. The V gene is TRBV5-6, the J gene TRBJ1-2; D not certain. Trimming removed 0 bases at V and 0 bases at J, with 9 bases between. Germline CDR1 and CDR2: SGHDT and YYEEEE. There are 15 residues in the CDR3. This chain's CDR3 is CASSLDGHANYGYTF. CDR3 DNA: TGTGCCAGCAGCTTGGATGGGCATGCTAACTATGGCTACACCTTC.

In its sample, this clonotype was seen many times. The chain uses TRBV6-1 and TRBJ1-1, with a tentative D call TRBD1 (6 bases). V lost 7 bases, J lost 4 bases, and 16 bases lay in between. Germline lookup yields CDR1 MNHNS and CDR2 SASEGT. The CDR3 consists of 14 residues. The CDR3 DNA sequence: TGTGCCAGCAACCCAGGTGGGGGGCGCACTGAAGCTTTCTTT. Translation gives CASNPGGGRTEAFF.

This clonotype was seen a few times. The V gene is TRBV11-2, the J gene TRBJ2-2; 7 bases agree with TRBD1. With 5 bases clipped from V and 7 bases from J, the junction kept 7 bases outside the gene matches. CDR3 length: 14 amino acids. Germline V CDR1 and CDR2: SGHAT, FQNNGV. The chain's CDR3 is CASSPQQGSGELFF. CDR3 coding DNA: TGTGCCAGCAGCCCCCAACAGGGGAGCGGGGAGCTGTTTTTT.

This clonotype was counted many times. This sequence joins TRBV20-1 and TRBJ2-2; 11 bases are a match to TRBD2. There are 15 residues in the CDR3. The trim removed 1 base at V and 5 bases at J, leaving 3 bases unmatched. Germline V gene data show CDR1 as DFQATT and CDR2 as SNEGSKA (reference sequence). CDR3 sequence: CSARVTSGSTGELFF. The CDR3 nucleotides read TGCAGTGCTAGAGTTACTAGCGGGAGTACCGGGGAGCTGTTTTTT.

This clonotype was found many times. This CDR3 is CASSPSGYYANTGELFF. CDR3 in DNA: TGCGCCAGCAGCCCTAGCGGGTATTACGCGAACACCGGGGAGCTGTTTTTT. This chain joins TRBV4-3 and TRBJ2-2; the match to TRBD2 covers 8 bases. Trimming cost V 4 bases and J 0 bases; bases outside gene matches: 7. Germline lookup yields CDR1 LGHNA and CDR2 YSLEER. This CDR3 is 17 amino acids long.

The V call is TRBV5-6, the J call TRBJ1-1; D is unresolved. In germline, CDR1 is SGHDT, CDR2 YYEEEE. V was clipped by 1 base and J by 5 bases, with 12 bases between them. The CDR3 spans 14 residues. The CDR3 region is CASSLMGMGTEAFF. The CDR3 DNA sequence: TGTGCCAGCAGCTTGATGGGTATGGGAACTGAAGCTTTCTTT.

This clonotype has ten or more counts. This sequence joins TRBV7-6 and TRBJ2-5, with 11 bases lining up with TRBD2. The V segment lost 2 bases and the J segment 3 bases; nucleotides outside the gene matches: 14. Per germline, CDR1 SGHVS and CDR2 FNYEAQ. The CDR3 is 19 amino acids. CDR3 residues: CASSLITRNSGRVKETQYF. The CDR3 DNA reads as TGTGCCAGCAGCTTAATAACCCGGAATAGCGGGAGGGTAAAAGAGACCCAGTACTTC.

The chain carries TRBV20-1 and TRBJ2-1; D possibly corresponds to TRBD2 (5 bases). The V gene lost 5 bases and the J gene lost 3 bases, with 11 bases spanning the gap. Per germline, CDR1 DFQATT and CDR2 SNEGSKA (reference sequence). The CDR3 extends over 13 amino acids. In DNA form, the CDR3 reads TGCAGTGCTTTAACCGGGATCTACAATGAGCAGTTCTTC. Translated, it gives CSALTGIYNEQFF.